Sequencing of this T cell receptor (beta chain) was carried out in a study of persistence of HIV-infected CD4 T cells. This clone appeared a few times. Its antigen is undetermined. The libraries were made with immunoSEQ version 4 in survey mode. The method was immunoSEQ multiplex PCR; TCRdb's version includes in-frame clones alone and lacks a portion of them. The sample includes tens of thousands of clones, about four fifths of them seen just once. Cells were stimulated with overlapping HIV-1 Gag 15-mer peptides. Memory cells lacking CD40L and CD69 with high CD45RO were sorted. Suppressive ART was started during chronic HIV-1 infection in these adults. The length of the CDR3 is 13 residues. Trimming left V 2 bases short and J 2 bases short, with 7 bases between. Germline CDR1 MDHEN, CDR2 SYDVKM.

The TCR sequence derives from an adult man with HIV who was CMV-seropositive. This chain links TRBV28 with TRBJ2-7; D remains ambiguous. The specimen was CD4+ T cells sorted from PBMCs after roughly 18-hour stimulation, collected from a patient who received antiretroviral therapy. CDR3: CASSLVSPYEQYF. The DNA of the CDR3 is TGTGCCAGCAGTTTAGTCAGTCCCTACGAGCAGTACTTC.